Listed here are 22 T cell receptor beta chains from one sample, sequenced in a study of chemoradiotherapy in HPV16-positive cancers. The assay was immunoSEQ multiplex PCR, and TCRdb's table has in-frame clones only and misses some. Of about 68,000 clones in the sample, around nine tenths were seen once. Sequenced here: blood, sampled from a patient who underwent chemoradiotherapy. These receptor sequences come from a human donor with HPV-associated anogenital cancer.

The chain is built from TRBV9 and TRBJ2-6, with D maybe TRBD1 (7 bases). CDR3 length equals 19 residues. Trimming removed 4 bases at V and 1 base at J, with 21 bases between. Germline V gives CDR1 SGDLS, CDR2 YYNGEE. The chain's CDR3 is CASSISTGRSLSGANVLTF. The CDR3 DNA follows: TGTGCCAGCAGCATCTCGACAGGGAGGTCTTTATCTGGGGCCAACGTCCTGACTTTC.

The chain is built from TRBV28 and TRBJ2-1; TRBD2 is a possible D gene (6 bases). V was cut by 10 bases and J by 0 bases, with 13 bases left in between. The CDR3 runs 14 residues. Germline V CDR1 and CDR2: MDHEN, SYDVKM. CDR3 coding DNA: TGTGCCACCGGAGGGTTACCCTCCTACAATGAGCAGTTCTTC. Amino acid sequence: CATGGLPSYNEQFF.

V is TRBV13 and J is TRBJ1-3; 8 nucleotides align to TRBD1. The V segment lost 10 bases and the J segment 4 bases; nucleotides outside the gene matches: 3. CDR3 size: 12 residues. The V gene's germline CDR1 is PRHDT and CDR2 FYEKMQ (reference sequence). CDR3 bases: TGTGCCACCAGGGGGCAGGGAAACACCATATATTTT. Its protein product is CATRGQGNTIYF.

The chain links TRBV30 to TRBJ2-1; TRBD2 aligns across 9 bases. The CDR3 contains 16 residues. Trimming at V came to 7 bases and at J to 6 bases, leaving 16 bases not matched to a gene. Looked up from germline, CDR1 is GTSNPN and CDR2 is SVGIG (reference sequence). The CDR3 DNA follows: TGTGCCTTCTCCCGCGGGGGCGGGGGGGCGTCCAATGAGCAGTTCTTC. It is translated as CAFSRGGGGASNEQFF.

A remark on this clone: The same CDR3 also results from other DNA sequences found in this sample. This sequence joins TRBV6-5 and TRBJ1-4; 10 nucleotides align to TRBD1. J gave up 8 bases and V 6 bases, and 6 bases lay outside the gene matches. Germline CDR1 and CDR2: MNHEY and SVGAGI. The CDR3 extends over 14 amino acids. The CDR3 bases are TGTGCCAGCAGACTGACAGGGGGCGAGGAAAAACTGTTTTTT. It specifies CASRLTGGEEKLFF.

The rearrangement uses TRBV29-1 and TRBJ2-1; perhaps TRBD2 as D (7 bases). This CDR3 comprises 13 residues. The V end lost 7 bases, the J end lost 2 bases, and 12 bases lay between the germline ends. Germline loops: CDR1 SQVTM, CDR2 ANQGSEA. CDR3 region: CSAEGGAYNEQFF. DNA for the CDR3: TGCAGCGCCGAGGGGGGGGCCTACAATGAGCAGTTCTTC.

Here the CDR3 reads CASSPPSSRGGGNEKLFF. The CDR3 coding sequence is TGTGCCAGCTCACCACCGTCGAGTCGGGGAGGGGGTAATGAAAAACTGTTTTTT. The chain carries TRBV18 and TRBJ1-4, with a tentative D call TRBD1 (6 bases). CDR1 and CDR2 from the germline V gene are KGHSH and LQKENI. Trimming left V 0 bases short and J 4 bases short, with 18 bases between. There are 18 residues in the CDR3. Combining the CDR3 with reference TRBV18 and TRBJ1-4 gives the whole variable domain NAGVMQNPRHLVRRRGQEARLRCSPMKGHSHVYWYRQLPEEGLKFMVYLQKENIIDESGMPKERFSAEFPKEGPSILRIQQVVRGDSAAYFCASSPPSSRGGGNEKLFFGSGTQLSVL.

The chain employs TRBV2 and TRBJ1-1, with 9 bases that match TRBD1. The CDR3 is 14 residues long. The germline gives CDR1 SNHLY, CDR2 FYNNEI. With V trimmed by 5 bases and J by 3 bases, 4 bases remained unmatched. The CDR3: CASSFRDRDTEAFF. The CDR3 DNA sequence: TGTGCCAGCAGTTTCCGGGACAGGGACACTGAAGCTTTCTTT.

V and J are TRBV5-4 and TRBJ1-1, with 8 bases aligning to TRBD1. Germline V gene lookup returns CDR1 SGHNT and CDR2 YYREEE (reference sequence). V lost 4 bases to trimming and J lost 7 bases; unmatched junction nucleotides: 9. The CDR3 runs 14 residues. The CDR3 nucleotides read TGTGCCAGCAGCCAGCAGGGGGCTGCGGTTGAAGCTTTCTTT. It codes for CASSQQGAAVEAFF.

In the case of this clone: Other DNA sequences within the sample encode an identical CDR3. The J gene is TRBJ1-1, the V gene TRBV5-1, with 8 bases lining up with TRBD1. The CDR3 spans 15 residues. The ends lost 2 bases at V and 2 bases at J; junction bases unmatched: 5. Germline-derived CDR1 and CDR2 are SGHRS and YFSETQ. In nucleotides, the CDR3 is TGCGCCAGCAGCTTCATCAGGGGGCTAAACACTGAAGCTTTCTTT. Its protein product is CASSFIRGLNTEAFF.

The chain carries TRBV30 and TRBJ2-2; 9 bases align to TRBD2. Unmatched junction bases numbered 3, after V lost 1 base and J lost 0 bases. The CDR3 sequence is 16 residues long. CDR1 and CDR2 (germline): GTSNPN, SVGIG (reference sequence). The CDR3 region is CAWSGLAASNTGELFF. The CDR3 nucleotides are TGTGCCTGGAGTGGACTAGCGGCTTCGAACACCGGGGAGCTGTTTTTT.

CDR3 coding DNA: TGTGCCAGTAGTATCACGGGACCAAGGGCCCAGTACTTC. This gives the protein CASSITGPRAQYF. This chain links TRBV19 with TRBJ2-5, with D perhaps given as TRBD1 or TRBD2 (5 bases each). In germline, CDR1 is LNHDA, CDR2 SQIVND (reference sequence). This CDR3 is 13 amino acids long. Trimming stripped 3 bases from V and 9 bases from J, with 14 bases between.

The gene calls are TRBV10-3 and TRBJ1-1; D is unclear. Germline CDR1 ENHRY, CDR2 SYGVKD. The V end was cut by 0 bases, the J end by 1 base, with 6 bases between. This CDR3 has 14 amino acids. The CDR3 DNA sequence: TGTGCCATCAGTGAGTCAAACAGGAACACTGAAGCTTTCTTT. Protein sequence: CAISESNRNTEAFF.

This clone turned up a few times. The V and J genes are TRBV5-1 and TRBJ1-2, with 7 nucleotides matching TRBD1. From germline, CDR1 is SGHRS and CDR2 YFSETQ. The CDR3 spans 16 residues. V lost 0 bases to trimming and J lost 2 bases; unmatched junction nucleotides: 7. The CDR3 DNA reads as TGCGCCAGCAGCTTGGGAGGAGGGGGCCTAAACTATGGCTACACCTTC. Residues: CASSLGGGGLNYGYTF.

The chain couples TRBV27 to TRBJ2-1; TRBD2 aligns across 7 bases. The CDR3 has 16 amino acids. Germline-derived CDR1 and CDR2 are MNHEY and SMNVEV (reference sequence). The ends lost 7 bases at V and 0 bases at J; junction bases unmatched: 9. CDR3 sequence (DNA): TGTGCCAGCATCTTAACGGGCGGGAGCTCCTACAATGAGCAGTTCTTC. It translates to CASILTGGSSYNEQFF.

This sequence joins TRBV27 and TRBJ2-2; the D call may be TRBD1 or TRBD2 (5 bases each). Per the germline V gene, CDR1 is MNHEY and CDR2 is SMNVEV (reference sequence). The CDR3 is made up of 18 amino acids. V was trimmed by 6 bases and J by 1 base, leaving 21 bases between them. For the CDR3, the DNA is TGTGCCAGCAGCTCCTCAGACGTGGGGGTACTGAACACCGGGGAGCTGTTTTTT. It is translated as CASSSSDVGVLNTGELFF.

V is TRBV28 and J is TRBJ2-2; no definite D call. Between the trimmed V and J ends, which lost 6 bases and 2 bases, there was a span of 4 bases. There are 12 residues in the CDR3. The germline gives CDR1 MDHEN, CDR2 SYDVKM. The CDR3 region has the DNA TGTGCCAGCAGGAGTAACACCGGGGAGCTGTTTTTT. Its translation: CASRSNTGELFF. Combining the CDR3 with reference TRBV28 and TRBJ2-2 gives the whole variable domain DVKVTQSSRYLVKRTGEKVFLECVQDMDHENMFWYRQDPGLGLRLIYFSYDVKMKEKGDIPEGYSVSREKKERFSLILESASTNQTSMYLCASRSNTGELFFGEGSRLTVL.

This clone was seen more than once but under ten times. The chain joins TRBV5-1 to TRBJ1-4; a possible D gene is TRBD1 (5 bases). CDR1 and CDR2 from the germline V gene are SGHRS and YFSETQ. The V end was cut by 0 bases, the J end by 5 bases, with 14 bases between. The CDR3 consists of 16 residues. The CDR3 spells CASSLAPQGTNEKLFF. CDR3 nucleotide sequence: TGCGCCAGCAGCTTGGCCCCTCAGGGAACAAATGAAAAACTGTTTTTT.

The gene calls are TRBV6-1 and TRBJ1-1; TRBD1 is a possible D gene (5 bases). Germline V gives CDR1 MNHNS, CDR2 SASEGT. With 6 bases removed from V and 0 bases from J, the gap between germline ends came to 11 bases. The CDR3 contains 14 residues. CDR3 coding DNA: TGTGCCAGCAGACCGACAGTAATGAACACTGAAGCTTTCTTT. It specifies CASRPTVMNTEAFF.

This clone was observed a single time. This rearrangement joins TRBV5-5 to TRBJ1-2; tentatively, D is TRBD1 (5 bases). The CDR3 consists of 14 residues. Per germline, CDR1 SGHKS and CDR2 YYEKEE (reference sequence). Trimming pared 4 bases from V and 5 bases from J, leaving 15 bases between. This CDR3 is CASSLDSYQYGYTF. CDR3 sequence (DNA): TGTGCCAGCAGCCTCGACAGCTACCAATATGGCTACACCTTC.

The chain has TRBV2 and TRBJ2-5, with D perhaps TRBD1 or TRBD2 (6 bases each). Gene TRBJ2-7 matches the end of the DNA better, so the J call may be wrong. Germline V gene lookup returns CDR1 SNHLY and CDR2 FYNNEI. This CDR3 is built from 18 residues. Here the CDR3 reads CASGGAGARGIKYYEQYF. In DNA, the CDR3 is TGTGCCAGCGGAGGAGCAGGGGCTCGCGGGATCAAATACTACGAGCAGTACTTC.

This clone was seen a single time. J is TRBJ2-5 and V is TRBV4-2; 14 bases line up with TRBD2. Germline values: CDR1 LGHNA, CDR2 YNFKEQ. The V and J ends lost 2 bases and 0 bases, in that order; junction bases with no gene match: 14. This CDR3 has 21 amino acids. As DNA, the CDR3 is TGTGCCAGCAGCCAACTCAAAGGCGGGACTAGCGGGAGCCGGTACCAAGAGACCCAGTACTTC. Its translation is CASSQLKGGTSGSRYQETQYF.